Below, 14 T cell receptor beta chains from the same sample are listed, as sequenced in a study of lymphopenia after photon versus proton radiotherapy. Method: immunoSEQ multiplex PCR; TCRdb's copy keeps in-frame clones and lacks some. Of 50,000 to 70,000 clones in the sample, around 87% were seen once. The sample here was peripheral blood, taken from a patient treated with proton-based radiotherapy. The receptors were gathered from a man older than 75 with esophageal cancer.

In its sample, this clone was seen once. The chain links TRBV9 to TRBJ2-3, with D possibly being TRBD1 or TRBD2 (5 bases each). The V end lost 2 bases, the J end lost 4 bases, and 20 bases lay between the germline ends. This CDR3 has 17 residues. Germline loops: CDR1 SGDLS, CDR2 YYNGEE. The CDR3 sequence: CASSVYGTRDRPDTQYF. Written as DNA, the CDR3 is TGTGCCAGCAGCGTTTACGGGACGCGAGACCGCCCAGATACGCAGTATTTT.

V and J are TRBV7-9 and TRBJ2-5; D uncertain. V was cut by 1 base and J by 3 bases, with 15 bases left in between. The CDR3 is made up of 16 amino acids. CDR1 is SEHNR, CDR2 FQNEAQ, per germline (reference sequence). The CDR3 nucleotides are TGTGCCAGCAGCTTAGGGGTCGTCATTGGCAAAGAGACCCAGTACTTC. This sequence encodes CASSLGVVIGKETQYF.

The rearrangement uses TRBV2 and TRBJ2-1, with 12 bases aligning to TRBD2. The trim removed 2 bases at V and 7 bases at J, leaving 6 bases unmatched. Germline V gene lookup returns CDR1 SNHLY and CDR2 FYNNEI. The CDR3 has 16 amino acids. CDR3 in DNA: TGTGCCAGCAGTGAAAGATGGCTAGCGGGGGGGAATGAGCAGTTCTTC. Amino acid sequence: CASSERWLAGGNEQFF.

The chain joins TRBV7-2 to TRBJ1-5, with D tentatively TRBD1 (6 bases). V lost 1 base and J 7 bases, leaving 14 bases between the germline ends. The CDR3 contains 15 residues. Germline values: CDR1 SGHTA, CDR2 FQGNSA. The chain's CDR3 is CASSLGTGRGQPQHF. In DNA, the CDR3 is TGTGCCAGCAGCTTAGGTACGGGGAGGGGGCAGCCCCAGCATTTT.

The chain combines TRBV4-1 with TRBJ2-2; D uncertain. Germline CDR1 reads MGHRA; CDR2 reads YSYEKL. The CDR3 covers 15 residues. V dropped 7 bases and J dropped 6 bases, with 18 bases sitting between them. The CDR3: CASTLLSSGPGELFF. In nucleotides, the CDR3 is TGCGCCAGCACCCTTCTCTCGTCGGGCCCCGGGGAGCTGTTTTTT.

The chain is built from TRBV4-2 and TRBJ1-1; no clear D. Trimming removed 0 bases at V and 1 base at J, with 9 bases between. The germline V gene encodes CDR1 LGHNA and CDR2 YNFKEQ. CDR3 length equals 15 residues. The CDR3, as DNA: TGTGCCAGCAGCCAAGATCTCTATCCGAACACTGAAGCTTTCTTT. As protein: CASSQDLYPNTEAFF.

The chain links TRBV7-2 to TRBJ1-1; D remains unclear. The CDR3 runs to 12 residues. Germline assignment: CDR1 SGHTA and CDR2 FQGNSA. Trimming pared 3 bases from V and 11 bases from J, leaving 13 bases between. The CDR3 loop reads CASSLVQVMAFF. CDR3 nucleotide sequence: TGTGCCAGCAGCTTGGTTCAGGTCATGGCTTTCTTT.

This chain connects TRBV27 to TRBJ1-2; 9 bases align to TRBD1. The junction had 3 bases not matched to a gene; V was cut back by 4 bases and J by 3 bases. The CDR3 contains 14 residues. Germline CDR1 and CDR2: MNHEY and SMNVEV (reference sequence). The CDR3: CASSSGTGHYGYTF. For the CDR3, the DNA is TGTGCCAGCAGTTCTGGGACAGGGCACTATGGCTACACCTTC.

To note about this clone: A read error may produce the germline difference seen at one junction end. The chain employs TRBV7-7 and TRBJ2-5; 11 nucleotides align to TRBD1. The CDR3 extends over 17 amino acids. Germline CDR1 SSHAT, CDR2 FNYEAQ (reference sequence). CDR3 nucleotides: TGTGCTAGCAGCTCATCCCCCTGGACAGGGGGCGCGGAGACCCAGTACTTC. Protein: CASSSSPWTGGAETQYF.

This clone was detected a few times. V usage is TRBV9 and J usage is TRBJ2-7; 14 nucleotides line up with TRBD2. Germline V gene lookup returns CDR1 SGDLS and CDR2 YYNGEE. The V and J ends lost 0 bases and 2 bases, in that order; junction bases with no gene match: 7. The CDR3 is 18 amino acids. The CDR3 loop is CASSVVYGTSGGAYEQYF. CDR3 nucleotides: TGTGCCAGCAGCGTAGTTTATGGGACTAGCGGGGGCGCCTACGAGCAGTACTTC.

The rearrangement links TRBV2 to TRBJ2-7, with TRBD1 matching 10 bases. Germline-derived CDR1 and CDR2 are SNHLY and FYNNEI. This CDR3 has 13 residues. J gave up 3 bases and V 7 bases, and 3 bases lay outside the gene matches. CDR3 in DNA: TGTGCCAGCACCCGGGACAGGGGCTACGAGCAGTACTTC. Protein: CASTRDRGYEQYF.

J is TRBJ2-7 and V is TRBV10-3, with a weak D call TRBD1 (5 bases). Trimming removed 6 bases at V and 3 bases at J, with 12 bases between. Germline V gives CDR1 ENHRY, CDR2 SYGVKD. The CDR3 covers 13 residues. The CDR3, as DNA: TGTGCCATCAGCCCAGGCGACAGCTACGAGCAGTACTTC. This translates into CAISPGDSYEQYF.

The rearrangement joins TRBV5-4 to TRBJ2-3; 13 bases match TRBD2. With 0 bases clipped from V and 3 bases from J, the junction kept 1 base outside the gene matches. The V gene's germline CDR1 is SGHNT and CDR2 YYREEE (reference sequence). The CDR3 totals 16 residues. Here the CDR3 reads CASSLAGLAGTDTQYF. The CDR3 DNA is TGTGCCAGCAGCTTGGCGGGACTAGCGGGGACAGATACGCAGTATTTT.

CDR3 in amino acids: CASSPPDSLEAFF. The DNA of the CDR3 is TGCGCCAGCAGCCCACCAGACAGCCTTGAAGCTTTCTTT. This sequence joins TRBV5-1 and TRBJ1-1; D is perhaps TRBD1 (5 bases). CDR1 SGHRS and CDR2 YFSETQ come from the germline V gene. CDR3 size: 13 residues. Trimming stripped 4 bases from V and 7 bases from J, with 14 bases between.